The clone carrying this TCR beta chain was picked up a small number of times. CDR3 length equals 15 residues. CDR1 LGHNA and CDR2 YNFKEQ come from the germline V gene. Trimming took off 0 bases at V and 4 bases at J, with 11 bases between the two ends. Clones were read by immunoSEQ multiplex PCR, and TCRdb kept only the in-frame ones, dropping some. This sample yields 29,000 or so clones, of which approximately 67% are seen a single time; about a sixth belongs to the top ten. This entry belongs to a study of blood T cell repertoires in COVID-19. Study overall: Donors in the United States, Italy and Spain gave samples during acute or convalescent COVID-19. PBMCs, B-cell-depleted T cells, or T cells were the source of the cDNA or gDNA that made up the material.

The receptor was derived from a human donor in a cohort sampled during active COVID-19. The sample comprised peripheral blood. The chain combines TRBV4-2 with TRBJ2-3, with a weak D call TRBD2 (5 bases). In DNA, the CDR3 is TGTGCCAGCAGCCAAGAGTTGAGGGCCTCAGATACGCAGTATTTT. Protein product: CASSQELRASDTQYF.